The 18 T cell receptor beta chains listed next were all sequenced from one sample in a study of blood T cell repertoires in COVID-19. Here immunoSEQ multiplex PCR was the method, and the copy in TCRdb shows in-frame clones only, minus some. The repertoire includes about 69,000 clones, nearly 90% of them detected once, and about 4.9% sits in the top ten. The source material was peripheral blood. These receptors originate from a man aged 45 to 65 with acute or convalescent COVID-19.

V is TRBV18 and J is TRBJ1-5; tentatively, D is TRBD1 (5 bases). The CDR3 runs to 14 residues. Germline values: CDR1 KGHSH, CDR2 LQKENI. Trimming removed 1 base from V and 5 bases from J, with 9 bases in between. CDR3 region: CASSPLRADQPQHF. The CDR3 nucleotides are TGTGCCAGCTCACCACTCAGGGCGGATCAGCCCCAGCATTTT.

This sequence joins TRBV4-1 and TRBJ1-5, with D possibly being TRBD1 (6 bases). This CDR3 has 16 amino acids. The ends were cut back, 1 base at V and 4 bases at J, with 14 bases in the middle. CDR1 and CDR2 (germline): MGHRA, YSYEKL. The CDR3 here is CASSQVIGGANQPQHF. For the CDR3, the DNA is TGCGCCAGCAGCCAAGTTATCGGGGGGGCAAATCAGCCCCAGCATTTT.

The chain couples TRBV19 to TRBJ1-5; TRBD1 aligns across 8 bases. V shed 6 bases, J shed 2 bases, and the junction held 3 bases outside the gene matches. Germline CDR1 is LNHDA and CDR2 is SQIVND (reference sequence). The CDR3 runs 14 residues. DNA of the CDR3: TGTGCCAGTAGCCCGACAGGGGGCAATCAGCCCCAGCATTTT. The encoded protein is CASSPTGGNQPQHF.

V is TRBV7-9 and J is TRBJ2-1; 11 nucleotides line up with TRBD2. J gave up 9 bases and V 5 bases, and 6 bases lay outside the gene matches. Germline CDR1 is SEHNR and CDR2 is FQNEAQ (reference sequence). The CDR3 is 14 amino acids. DNA of the CDR3: TGTGCCAGCAGCCCGACTAGCGGGGAAGGTGAGCAGTTCTTC. This codes for CASSPTSGEGEQFF.

The genes are TRBV2 and TRBJ2-7, with 8 nucleotides matching TRBD2. Germline loops: CDR1 SNHLY, CDR2 FYNNEI. The CDR3 sequence is 15 residues long. Trimming cost V 6 bases and J 2 bases; bases outside gene matches: 9. DNA of the CDR3: TGTGCCAGCAGAAGAGAGGGACTAGAAACCTACGAGCAGTACTTC. Amino acid sequence: CASRREGLETYEQYF.

There are a few counts of this clone. V usage is TRBV11-3 and J usage is TRBJ1-2, with a possible D match to TRBD1 (5 bases). Germline lookup yields CDR1 SGHNT and CDR2 YENEEA. The CDR3 length is 12 residues. V was clipped by 5 bases and J by 7 bases, with 11 bases between them. The CDR3 sequence: CASSQGGTGYTF. The CDR3 coding sequence is TGTGCCAGCAGCCAGGGCGGGACTGGCTACACCTTC.

V and J are TRBV7-8 and TRBJ2-1; no definite D call. The CDR3 is 13 residues long. V was shortened by 0 bases and J by 6 bases, with 6 bases between the two germline ends. The V gene's germline CDR1 is SGHVS and CDR2 FQNEAQ. This CDR3 reads CASSLAGSNEQFF. CDR3 sequence (DNA): TGTGCCAGCAGCTTAGCGGGCAGCAATGAGCAGTTCTTC.

V and J are TRBV5-4 and TRBJ2-4, with D possibly being TRBD1 (6 bases). This CDR3 is 18 amino acids long. The V end was cut by 0 bases, the J end by 5 bases, with 21 bases between. Germline-derived CDR1 and CDR2 are SGHNT and YYREEE (reference sequence). CDR3 region: CASSLEPRGGWHENIQYF. The CDR3, as DNA: TGTGCCAGCAGCTTGGAGCCCAGGGGTGGCTGGCATGAAAACATTCAGTACTTC.

The V call is TRBV21-1, the J call TRBJ2-1; the D call in the table, TRBD2, was not verified against the DNA. TRBV21-1 is an annotated pseudogene. This CDR3 is 17 amino acids long. As DNA, the CDR3 is TGTGCCAGCAGCAAAAGCTCCGGGACTAGAAATATAGGAGAGCAGTTCTTC. Translated, it gives CASSKSSGTRNIGEQFF.

The rearrangement links TRBV25-1 to TRBJ2-1, with a possible D match to TRBD2 (6 bases). Trimming took off 4 bases at V and 4 bases at J, with 17 bases between the two ends. CDR1 and CDR2 from the germline V gene are MGHDK and SYGVNS. The CDR3 sequence is 16 residues long. As DNA, the CDR3 is TGTGCCAGCAGTGCTTTTAGGGCTAGCGCGTACAATGAGCAGTTCTTC. Translation: CASSAFRASAYNEQFF.

The chain couples TRBV4-1 to TRBJ1-3; D perhaps matches TRBD1 (6 bases). Germline V lookup: CDR1 MGHRA, CDR2 YSYEKL. V was pared by 2 bases and J by 6 bases, with 17 bases between. There are 16 residues in the CDR3. The CDR3 DNA is TGCGCCAGCAGCCAAACTTGGACAGACTACCAAAACACCATATATTTT. Encoded protein: CASSQTWTDYQNTIYF.

The J gene is TRBJ2-1, the V gene TRBV11-3; TRBD2 matches at 8 bases. CDR1 and CDR2 from the germline V gene are SGHNT and YENEEA. V was clipped by 2 bases and J by 9 bases; unmatched bases: 9. This CDR3 region has 15 residues. CDR3 sequence reads: CASSLSGLAFGEQFF. The CDR3 DNA reads TGTGCCAGCAGCTTATCAGGACTAGCATTCGGTGAGCAGTTCTTC.

V is TRBV21-1 and J is TRBJ2-3; the listed D gene, TRBD2, was not tested against the DNA. TRBV21-1 is a pseudogene segment. The CDR3 runs to 19 residues. CDR3 in DNA: TGTGCCAGCAGCAAACGGGCGGGAGGTCTTAAAAGAAGCACAGATACGCAGTATTTT. Translation gives CASSKRAGGLKRSTDTQYF.

The chain uses TRBV11-3 and TRBJ2-2; D unresolved. The CDR3 is 16 amino acids. Germline assignment: CDR1 SGHNT and CDR2 YENEEA. V lost 2 bases to trimming and J lost 1 base, with 11 bases between them. The CDR3 region is CASSLRMTGNTGELFF. CDR3 nucleotides: TGTGCCAGCAGCTTAAGAATGACGGGGAACACCGGGGAGCTGTTTTTT.

The chain employs TRBV5-1 and TRBJ2-1, with 14 bases aligning to TRBD2. The CDR3 extends over 16 amino acids. Trimming at V came to 4 bases and at J to 7 bases, leaving 7 bases not matched to a gene. Germline V gene data show CDR1 as SGHRS and CDR2 as YFSETQ. CDR3 in amino acids: CASSRTSGRRRNEQFF. The DNA for the CDR3 is TGCGCCAGCAGCCGGACTAGCGGGAGGAGAAGGAATGAGCAGTTCTTC. Looking up the rest from reference TRBV5-1 and TRBJ2-1 gives the full variable domain: KAGVTQTPRYLIKTRGQQVTLSCSPISGHRSVSWYQQTPGQGLQFLFEYFSETQRNKGNFPGRFSGRQFSNSRSEMNVSTLELGDSALYLCASSRTSGRRRNEQFFGPGTRLTVL.

V and J are TRBV9 and TRBJ2-2, with 8 nucleotides matching TRBD1. The trim removed 4 bases at V and 2 bases at J, leaving 10 bases unmatched. This CDR3 contains 17 residues. Germline V gene lookup returns CDR1 SGDLS and CDR2 YYNGEE. CDR3 DNA sequence: TGTGCCAGCAGCCACCCAGGACAGGGATACAACACCGGGGAGCTGTTTTTT. It encodes CASSHPGQGYNTGELFF. The full variable domain, completed using reference TRBV9 and TRBJ2-2, is DSGVTQTPKHLITATGQRVTLRCSPRSGDLSVYWYQQSLDQGLQFLIQYYNGEERAKGNILERFSAQQFPDLHSELNLSSLELGDSALYFCASSHPGQGYNTGELFFGEGSRLTVL.

In its sample, this clone was seen a few times. The V call is TRBV9, the J call TRBJ1-6, with 9 bases aligning to TRBD1. The CDR3 covers 16 residues. CDR1 and CDR2 from the germline V gene are SGDLS and YYNGEE. After removal of 4 bases from V and 9 bases from J, the junction contained 11 bases not matched to a gene. CDR3 protein: CASSQKTGGQSSPLHF. CDR3 nucleotide sequence: TGTGCCAGCAGCCAGAAGACAGGGGGACAGAGTTCACCCCTCCACTTT.

The chain employs TRBV7-9 and TRBJ1-3; the match to TRBD1 covers 9 bases. This CDR3 spans 15 amino acids. The germline V gene encodes CDR1 SEHNR and CDR2 FQNEAQ (reference sequence). The V gene end was trimmed by 3 bases and the J gene end by 3 bases; junction bases not matched to a gene: 3. This chain's CDR3 is CASSFGQGSGNTIYF. The CDR3, as DNA: TGTGCCAGCAGCTTCGGACAGGGGAGTGGAAACACCATATATTTT. The full variable domain, its missing parts supplied by reference TRBV7-9 and TRBJ1-3, is DTGVSQNPRHKITKRGQNVTFRCDPISEHNRLYWYRQTLGQGPEFLTYFQNEAQLEKSRLLSDRFSAERPKGSFSTLEIQRTEQGDSAMYLCASSFGQGSGNTIYFGEGSWLTVV.